The 12 T cell receptor beta chains presented below share a single source sample, sequenced in a study of blood T cell repertoires in COVID-19. TCRdb's copy holds only in-frame clones and misses some; the assay was immunoSEQ multiplex PCR. Of about 170,000 clones in the sample, 88% were seen once. The source material was peripheral blood. The receptors shown here come from a man aged 45-65 years who had recovered from COVID-19.

The rearrangement joins TRBV27 to TRBJ2-7, with 8 bases aligning to TRBD1. The V gene's germline CDR1 is MNHEY and CDR2 SMNVEV (reference sequence). The CDR3 sequence is 16 residues long. Losses at the gene ends were 0 bases for V and 5 bases for J; bases not matched to a gene: 9. The CDR3 coding sequence is TGTGCCAGCAGTTTATCGCAGGGGGCGCGGGTAAACGAGCAGTACTTC. It translates to CASSLSQGARVNEQYF.

This clone was detected only once. The rearrangement uses TRBV6-5 and TRBJ2-6; weak D call: TRBD2 (5 bases). Germline V gene lookup returns CDR1 MNHEY and CDR2 SVGAGI. The CDR3 sequence is 14 residues long. The V and J ends lost 8 bases and 4 bases respectively, with 12 bases between them. CDR3 bases: TGTGCCAGCTGGGGAGCACGCGGGGCCAACGTCCTGACTTTC. Protein sequence: CASWGARGANVLTF.

V gene TRBV7-9 combines with J gene TRBJ1-1; 10 positions match TRBD1. The CDR3 has 16 residues. Germline-derived CDR1 and CDR2 are SEHNR and FQNEAQ (reference sequence). The ends lost 5 bases at V and 1 base at J; junction bases unmatched: 7. CDR3 nucleotides: TGTGCCAGCAGCCTCGGACAGGGGGGCCCGAACACTGAAGCTTTCTTT. Amino acids: CASSLGQGGPNTEAFF.

The chain links TRBV28 to TRBJ1-6, with TRBD1 as a possible D gene (5 bases). CDR3 length equals 14 residues. The germline V and J ends were trimmed by 4 bases and 7 bases, with 11 bases remaining between them. From germline, CDR1 is MDHEN and CDR2 SYDVKM. In DNA form, the CDR3 reads TGTGCCAGCAGTTCCCGGGGGTGGAATTCACCCCTCCACTTT. It codes for CASSSRGWNSPLHF.

This clone appeared a few times. The V gene is TRBV6-2 or TRBV6-3, the J gene TRBJ2-7; D uncertain. The V gene's germline CDR1 is MNHEY and CDR2 SVGEGT. Trimming removed 5 bases from V and 5 bases from J, with 7 bases in between. The length of the CDR3 is 11 residues. The CDR3 coding sequence is TGTGCCAGCAGTCCCTCTAACGAGCAGTACTTC. Translating gives CASSPSNEQYF.

With regard to this clone: This sample also contains other DNA sequences that code for the same CDR3. The chain joins TRBV29-1 to TRBJ1-2; 7 nucleotides align to TRBD1. The V gene's germline CDR1 is SQVTM and CDR2 ANQGSEA. J lost 5 bases, V lost 6 bases, and 6 bases had no gene match. The CDR3 covers 12 residues. The CDR3 reads CSVSRGDYGYTF. The CDR3 DNA follows: TGCAGCGTCAGCAGGGGGGATTATGGCTACACCTTC.

V gene TRBV5-4 combines with J gene TRBJ1-3; D might be TRBD1 (5 bases). Per the germline V gene, CDR1 is SGHNT and CDR2 is YYREEE (reference sequence). The CDR3 is 14 amino acids. Trimming took off 4 bases at V and 3 bases at J, with 11 bases between the two ends. CDR3 in amino acids: CASSGGGIGNTIYF. CDR3 bases: TGTGCCAGCAGCGGGGGGGGGATTGGAAACACCATATATTTT.

The gene calls are TRBV9 and TRBJ1-1, with D perhaps matching TRBD1 (5 bases). Germline values: CDR1 SGDLS, CDR2 YYNGEE. This CDR3 contains 14 residues. Trimming pared 4 bases from V and 2 bases from J, leaving 12 bases between. CDR3 sequence: CASSQQGGNTEAFF. The CDR3 coding sequence is TGTGCCAGCAGCCAGCAGGGAGGAAACACTGAAGCTTTCTTT.

The J gene is TRBJ1-5, the V gene TRBV7-6; D is unresolved. The germline gives CDR1 SGHVS, CDR2 FNYEAQ. Trimming pared 1 base from V and 3 bases from J, leaving 13 bases between. The CDR3 spans 16 residues. CDR3 bases: TGTGCCAGCAGCTTAGAGCTGGCAGACTTCAATCAGCCCCAGCATTTT. Residues: CASSLELADFNQPQHF.

The chain recombines TRBV6-5 with TRBJ1-6; 7 nucleotides match TRBD1. Germline trimming cut 2 bases from V and 10 bases from J; bases unmatched to any gene: 11. CDR3 length equals 16 residues. Germline V CDR1 and CDR2: MNHEY, SVGAGI. The CDR3 region is CASSYPREGARSPLHF. CDR3 nucleotides: TGTGCCAGCAGTTACCCTAGAGAGGGGGCGCGGTCACCCCTCCACTTT.

The genes are TRBV5-8 and TRBJ1-4, with 9 bases aligning to TRBD1. The CDR3 contains 17 residues. The germline V gene has CDR1 SGHTS and CDR2 YDEGEE. J was trimmed by 7 bases and V by 3 bases; bases with no gene match: 13. CDR3 residues: CASSSSGTGRSVEKLFF. The CDR3 bases are TGTGCCAGCAGCTCGAGCGGGACAGGGCGATCGGTTGAAAAACTGTTTTTT.

This rearrangement joins TRBV4-3 to TRBJ2-2; TRBD2 aligns across 9 bases. This CDR3 region has 16 residues. The germline V gene has CDR1 LGHNA and CDR2 YSLEER. With 0 bases clipped from V and 4 bases from J, the junction kept 3 bases outside the gene matches. The CDR3 region is CASSQDSGSVTGELFF. The CDR3 DNA reads TGCGCCAGCAGCCAAGATAGCGGGAGCGTCACCGGGGAGCTGTTTTTT.